A selection of T cell receptor beta chains follows, all from one sample in a study of blood T cell repertoires in COVID-19. The repertoire was sequenced with immunoSEQ multiplex PCR; TCRdb's copy has only in-frame clones and lacks some. Of roughly 250,000 clones listed, approximately 91% are singletons. Sequenced input: PBMCs or T cells enriched from blood (not recorded which). These receptors were taken from a woman aged 40 to 49 with acute COVID-19. Both conserved end residues are part of each CDR3. A D gene is named only where the DNA matches it firmly. Not all rows give a size; the values are once, few, many and, for expanded clones, a class.

V: TRBV28; size: NA; D: NA; J: TRBJ1-5; DNA: TGTGCCAGCAGTGAGAGCAATCAGCCCCAGCATTTT; CDR3: CASSESNQPQHF
V: TRBV18; size: NA; D: TRBD1; J: TRBJ1-4; DNA: TGTGCCAGCTCGGGACAGGGGAATGAAAAACTGTTTTTT; CDR3: CASSGQGNEKLFF
V: TRBV18; size: NA; D: TRBD1; J: TRBJ2-7; DNA: TGTGCCAGCTCACCTCGTCCCGGGACAGGGGCATCCCCGGGTGAGCAGTACTTC; CDR3: CASSPRPGTGASPGEQYF
V: TRBV6-5; size: NA; D: NA; J: TRBJ1-1; DNA: TGTGCCAGCAGTTACTCCGTCGTCAGGAACACTGAAGCTTTCTTT; CDR3: CASSYSVVRNTEAFF
V: TRBV27; size: NA; D: NA; J: TRBJ1-1; DNA: TGTGCCAGCGGCAAGAACACTGAAGCTTTCTTT; CDR3: CASGKNTEAFF
V: TRBV4-1; size: NA; D: NA; J: TRBJ1-4; DNA: TGCGCCAGCAGCCTCACGCCGGGAACAAAAGATGAAAAACTGTTTTTT; CDR3: CASSLTPGTKDEKLFF
V: TRBV24-1; size: NA; D: NA; J: TRBJ1-2; DNA: TGTGCCACCAGTGATGGTGGACAGATATATGGCTACACCTTC; CDR3: CATSDGGQIYGYTF
V: TRBV18; size: once; D: TRBD2; J: TRBJ2-1; DNA: TGTGCCAGCTCACCACCGGTTCTAGCGGGACTCTACAATGAGCAGTTCTTC; CDR3: CASSPPVLAGLYNEQFF
V: TRBV3-1/TRBV3-2; size: NA; D: NA; J: TRBJ2-4; DNA: TGTGCCAGCAGCCGGACAGAGCCGGGGGCCAAAAACATTCAGTACTTC; CDR3: CASSRTEPGAKNIQYF
V: TRBV5-6; size: NA; D: NA; J: TRBJ1-3; DNA: TGTGCCAGCAGTCGGGGGGTCGGGAGCGGAAACACCATATATTTT; CDR3: CASSRGVGSGNTIYF
V: TRBV7-9; size: NA; D: TRBD1; J: TRBJ2-2; DNA: TGTGCCAGCAGCCCCGGACAGGGTTTGAACACCGGGGAGCTGTTTTTT; CDR3: CASSPGQGLNTGELFF
V: TRBV2; size: NA; D: TRBD2; J: TRBJ2-5; DNA: TGTGCCAGCAGTGGTAGCGGGAGTAAAGAGACCCAGTACTTC; CDR3: CASSGSGSKETQYF
V: TRBV2; size: once; D: NA; J: TRBJ1-5; DNA: TGTGCCAGCGGTCGGGACACCTATAATCAGCCCCAGCATTTT; CDR3: CASGRDTYNQPQHF
V: TRBV9; size: NA; D: TRBD1; J: TRBJ2-3; DNA: TGTGCCAGCAGCGCGGGACAGGGGACCGCAGATACGCAGTATTTT; CDR3: CASSAGQGTADTQYF
V: TRBV7-3; size: NA; D: TRBD1; J: TRBJ1-2; DNA: TGTGCCAGCAGTAGACGGGACAGTGATAACTATGGCTACACCTTC; CDR3: CASSRRDSDNYGYTF
V: TRBV6-5; size: NA; D: NA; J: TRBJ2-3; DNA: TGTGCCAGCAGTACGGGATTCTCGGATACGCAGTATTTT; CDR3: CASSTGFSDTQYF
V: TRBV30; size: NA; D: NA; J: TRBJ1-2; DNA: TGTGCCTGGAGTGCCCAGGGTTCGGGTGGCTACACCTTC; CDR3: CAWSAQGSGGYTF
V: TRBV7-3; size: once; D: TRBD1; J: TRBJ1-2; DNA: TGTGCCAGCAGCTCTGGACAGGGCGATGGCTACACCTTC; CDR3: CASSSGQGDGYTF
V: TRBV3-1/TRBV3-2; size: once; D: TRBD1; J: TRBJ2-5; DNA: TGTGCCAGCAGCCAAGTGACAGGGGGCCCCCAGTACTTC; CDR3: CASSQVTGGPQYF
V: TRBV28; size: NA; D: TRBD2; J: TRBJ2-5; DNA: TGTGCCAGCAGTCCCTGGACTAGCGGGGGGCGGGGGTACCAAGAGACCCAGTACTTC; CDR3: CASSPWTSGGRGYQETQYF
V: TRBV5-1; size: few; D: NA; J: TRBJ1-2; DNA: TGCGCCAGCAGCTTGGAGGGGAATGGCTACACCTTC; CDR3: CASSLEGNGYTF
V: TRBV27; size: NA; D: TRBD2; J: TRBJ2-1; DNA: TGTGCCAGCAGCCCCGGGAGGGGACGGTCCTACAATGAGCAGTTCTTC; CDR3: CASSPGRGRSYNEQFF
V: TRBV11-2; size: NA; D: TRBD1; J: TRBJ2-7; DNA: TGTGCCAGCAGCTTAGATCAGGCCAGGGGGAGCTACGAGCAGTACTTC; CDR3: CASSLDQARGSYEQYF
V: TRBV27; size: NA; D: NA; J: TRBJ1-1; DNA: TGTGCCAGCAGTTTATCGGGGGGGCTGACTGAAGCTTTCTTT; CDR3: CASSLSGGLTEAFF
V: TRBV24-1; size: NA; D: NA; J: TRBJ2-3; DNA: TGTGCCACCAGTCTTCCCGGAGGTGATACGCAGTATTTT; CDR3: CATSLPGGDTQYF
V: TRBV10-3; size: NA; D: TRBD2; J: TRBJ2-3; DNA: TGTGCCATCAAAAGACTAGCGGACACAGATACGCAGTATTTT; CDR3: CAIKRLADTDTQYF
V: TRBV4-2; size: NA; D: NA; J: TRBJ2-7; DNA: TGTGCCAGCAGCCAAAAGTTGACGGGGAGCGAGCAGTACTTC; CDR3: CASSQKLTGSEQYF
V: TRBV2; size: NA; D: NA; J: TRBJ1-1; DNA: TGTGCCAGCAGTGTGCAAGGGGGGAACACTGAAGCTTTCTTT; CDR3: CASSVQGGNTEAFF
V: TRBV5-6; size: NA; D: NA; J: TRBJ1-6; DNA: TGTGCCAGCAGCTTGTTGTCAGGGGAAGGTTCACCCCTCCACTTT; CDR3: CASSLLSGEGSPLHF
V: TRBV11-3; size: once; D: TRBD1; J: TRBJ2-7; DNA: TGTGCCAGCAGCGCCGGGACAGTGACCGGCGAGCAGTACTTC; CDR3: CASSAGTVTGEQYF
V: TRBV7-9; size: NA; D: NA; J: TRBJ2-3; DNA: TGTGCCAGCAGCTTATCTAGGTCTGATACGCAGTATTTT; CDR3: CASSLSRSDTQYF
V: TRBV19; size: NA; D: NA; J: TRBJ1-5; DNA: TGTGCCAGTAGTATTCGGGGTGATCAGCCCCAGCATTTT; CDR3: CASSIRGDQPQHF
V: TRBV5-6; size: NA; D: NA; J: TRBJ2-7; DNA: TGTGCCAGCAGCGCGGAACCGGGGGGCTATAATTCGGTCGAGCAGTACTTC; CDR3: CASSAEPGGYNSVEQYF